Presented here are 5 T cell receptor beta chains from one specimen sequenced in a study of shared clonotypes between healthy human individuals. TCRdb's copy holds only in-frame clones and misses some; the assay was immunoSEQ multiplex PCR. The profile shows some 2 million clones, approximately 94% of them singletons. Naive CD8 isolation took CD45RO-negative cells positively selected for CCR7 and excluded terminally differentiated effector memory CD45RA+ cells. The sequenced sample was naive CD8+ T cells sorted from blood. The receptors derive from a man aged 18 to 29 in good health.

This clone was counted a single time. The DNA of the CDR3 is TGTGCCACCAGCGGGACAGAGGGGAGTCAGCCCCAGCATTTT. Translating it yields CATSGTEGSQPQHF. The V call is TRBV15, the J call TRBJ1-5; 7 bases line up with TRBD1. Germline V gene lookup returns CDR1 LNHNV and CDR2 YYDKDF (reference sequence). The CDR3 covers 14 residues. J was trimmed by 6 bases and V by 5 bases; bases with no gene match: 7. The variable domain in full, with the rest retrieved from reference TRBV15 and TRBJ1-5, is DAMVIQNPRYQVTQFGKPVTLSCSQTLNHNVMYWYQQKSSQAPKLLFHYYDKDFNNEADTPDNFQSRRPNTSFCFLDIRSPGLGDTAMYLCATSGTEGSQPQHFGDGTRLSIL.

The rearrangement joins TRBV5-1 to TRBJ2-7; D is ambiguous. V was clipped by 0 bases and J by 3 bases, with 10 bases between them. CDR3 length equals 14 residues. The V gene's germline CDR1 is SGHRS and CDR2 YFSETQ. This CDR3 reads CASSLGEQFYEQYF. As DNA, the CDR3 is TGCGCCAGCAGCTTGGGTGAGCAATTCTACGAGCAGTACTTC.

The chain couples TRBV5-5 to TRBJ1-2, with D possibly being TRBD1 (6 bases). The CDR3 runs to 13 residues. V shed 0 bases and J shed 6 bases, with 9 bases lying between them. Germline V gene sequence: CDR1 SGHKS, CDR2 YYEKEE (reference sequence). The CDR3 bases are TGTGCCAGCAGCTTGGACGGGGGCGATGGCTACACCTTC. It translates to CASSLDGGDGYTF.

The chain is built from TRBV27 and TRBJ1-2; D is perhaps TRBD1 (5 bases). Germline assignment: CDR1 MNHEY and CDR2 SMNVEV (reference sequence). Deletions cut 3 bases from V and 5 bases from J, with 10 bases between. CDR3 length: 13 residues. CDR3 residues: CASSLGREYGYTF. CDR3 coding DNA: TGTGCCAGCAGTTTGGGCAGGGAGTATGGCTACACCTTC.

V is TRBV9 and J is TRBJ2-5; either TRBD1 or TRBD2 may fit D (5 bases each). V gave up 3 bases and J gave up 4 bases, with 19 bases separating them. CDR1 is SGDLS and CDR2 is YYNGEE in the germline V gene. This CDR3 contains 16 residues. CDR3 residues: CASSAMLMGPAETQYF. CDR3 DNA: TGTGCCAGCAGCGCGATGTTAATGGGACCCGCAGAGACCCAGTACTTC. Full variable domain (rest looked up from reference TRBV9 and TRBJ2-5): DSGVTQTPKHLITATGQRVTLRCSPRSGDLSVYWYQQSLDQGLQFLIQYYNGEERAKGNILERFSAQQFPDLHSELNLSSLELGDSALYFCASSAMLMGPAETQYFGPGTRLLVL.